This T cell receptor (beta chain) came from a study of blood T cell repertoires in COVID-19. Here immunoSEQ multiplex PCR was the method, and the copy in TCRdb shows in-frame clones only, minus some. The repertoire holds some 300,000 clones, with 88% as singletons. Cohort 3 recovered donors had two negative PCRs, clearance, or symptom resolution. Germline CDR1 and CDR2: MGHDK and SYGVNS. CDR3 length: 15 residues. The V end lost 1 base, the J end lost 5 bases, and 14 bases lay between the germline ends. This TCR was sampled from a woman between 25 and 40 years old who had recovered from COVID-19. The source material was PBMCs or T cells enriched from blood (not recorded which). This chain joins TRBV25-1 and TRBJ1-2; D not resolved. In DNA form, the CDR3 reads TGTGCCAGCAGTGAATTGGCGGGTTCCCCGTATGGCTACACCTTC. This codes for CASSELAGSPYGYTF.